Listed below are T cell receptor beta chains from one sample, sequenced in a study of T cells after yellow fever vaccination. TCRdb ran MiXCR on the 5' RACE reads and lists one entry per CDR3 protein. The table shows about 580,000 distinct CDR3 sequences, with 17% occurring only once. The material was PBMCs, obtained about 5 days after the first yellow fever vaccination. These receptors were obtained from a man aged 18-30 years who received the YFV17D yellow fever vaccine. The conserved cysteine and the conserved F or W are not part of the CDR3 here. Each record gives: V gene, J gene, CDR3 protein.

>TRBV7-8|TRBJ2-7
ASSSGGTKQYEQY
>TRBV28|TRBJ2-1
ASSPESYYNEQF
>TRBV7-9|TRBJ2-5
ASSLRQAQETQY
>TRBV7-3|TRBJ2-1
ASKKGGGDNEQF
>TRBV20-1|TRBJ2-3
SALIGLAGGRGTDTQY
>TRBV6-1|TRBJ1-5
ASSETGGNQPQH
>TRBV11-2|TRBJ1-1
ASSLNAGSGGRGIEAF
>TRBV4-2|TRBJ1-5
ASSQEGRAYSNQPQH
>TRBV5-5|TRBJ2-3
ASSSGWQPASPDTQY
>TRBV4-2|TRBJ2-3
ASSQSYRLAGTDTQY
>TRBV7-2|TRBJ2-4
ASSLVSGRKNIQY
>TRBV7-8|TRBJ1-6
ASSSGGGSYNSPLH
>TRBV2|TRBJ1-1
ASSTRQGNTEAF
>TRBV5-1|TRBJ2-3
ASSLGGTASTDTQY
>TRBV5-4|TRBJ2-1
ASSTAGPADNEQF
>TRBV30|TRBJ2-6
AGRDRVSGANVLT
>TRBV27|TRBJ2-5
ASSLPPV
>TRBV20-1|TRBJ1-5
SARGPNNQPQH
>TRBV5-1|TRBJ2-2
ASSLAPNTGELF
>TRBV4-2|TRBJ2-7
ASSQDDPGAYEQY
>TRBV20-1|TRBJ1-1
SAGRGAGNTEAF
>TRBV4-3|TRBJ1-6
ASSQDEGYNSPLH
>TRBV6-5|TRBJ2-5
ASSYTLALGTQY
>TRBV5-1|TRBJ2-1
ASSDPQGANEQF
>TRBV9|TRBJ1-2
ASSPWTGTMNYGYT
>TRBV28|TRBJ2-1
ASSRRTSGLSYNEQF
>TRBV30|TRBJ2-1
AWRGLARYNEQF
>TRBV11-2|TRBJ1-1
ASSLRGQFEAF
>TRBV15|TRBJ2-7
ATSNELLMVDYEQY
>TRBV25-1|TRBJ1-6
ASSGWTGGSLH
>TRBV20-1|TRBJ1-2
SASTGTGLGYGYT
>TRBV6-2/TRBV6-3|TRBJ1-5
ASSDPQGSSNQPQH
>TRBV5-1|TRBJ2-3
ASSVDTAADTQY
>TRBV7-2|TRBJ2-1
ASSAGTLREQF
>TRBV7-9|TRBJ1-6
ASSDRASNSPLH
>TRBV20-1|TRBJ2-5
SAFRGGEGQY
>TRBV9|TRBJ1-2
ASSGTGVDGYT
>TRBV4-2|TRBJ1-1
ASSQAGREKNTEAF
>TRBV12-3/TRBV12-4|TRBJ2-3
ASRYPWERRNTDTQY
>TRBV5-1|TRBJ2-1
ASSLGLGSSYNEQF
>TRBV4-3|TRBJ2-2
ASTSIAGGNTGELF
>TRBV18|TRBJ2-1
ASSPLELAGASYNEQF
>TRBV11-2|TRBJ2-2
ASSPRGSGNTGELF
>TRBV10-3|TRBJ1-3
AISGQVYSGNTIY
>TRBV9|TRBJ2-1
ASSVGEGYNEQF
>TRBV7-2|TRBJ1-3
ASSDQNLNTIY
>TRBV5-5|TRBJ2-4
ASSLTGIAKNIQY
>TRBV4-1|TRBJ1-5
ASSLGTLGQPQH
>TRBV5-1|TRBJ2-3
ASSLGGGGRTDTQY
>TRBV9|TRBJ2-2
ASSPEDRGFGTGELF